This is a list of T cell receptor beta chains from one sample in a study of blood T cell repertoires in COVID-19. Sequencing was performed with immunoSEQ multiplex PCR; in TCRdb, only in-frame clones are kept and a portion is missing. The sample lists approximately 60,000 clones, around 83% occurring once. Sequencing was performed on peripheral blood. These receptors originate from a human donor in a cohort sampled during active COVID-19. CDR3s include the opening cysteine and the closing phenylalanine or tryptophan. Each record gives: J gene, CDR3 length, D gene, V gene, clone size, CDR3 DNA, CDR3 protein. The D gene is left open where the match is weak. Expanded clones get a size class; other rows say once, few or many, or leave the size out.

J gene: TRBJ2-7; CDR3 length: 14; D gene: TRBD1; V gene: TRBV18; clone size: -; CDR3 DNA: TGTGCCAGCTCACCGGACAGGGGATCGGGCGAGCAGTACTTC; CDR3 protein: CASSPDRGSGEQYF
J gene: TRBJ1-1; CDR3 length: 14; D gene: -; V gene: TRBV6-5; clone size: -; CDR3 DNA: TGTGCCAGCAGTTACGCCAGGTACAACACTGAAGCTTTCTTT; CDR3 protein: CASSYARYNTEAFF
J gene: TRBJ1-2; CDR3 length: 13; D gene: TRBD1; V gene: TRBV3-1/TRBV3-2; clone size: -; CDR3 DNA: TGTGCCAGCAGCGCCGGGACAGGGGGCGGCTACACCTTC; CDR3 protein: CASSAGTGGGYTF
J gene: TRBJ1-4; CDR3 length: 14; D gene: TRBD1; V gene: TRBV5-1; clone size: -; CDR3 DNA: TGCGCCAGCAGCTCGGGACAGCTTAATGAAAAACTGTTTTTT; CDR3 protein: CASSSGQLNEKLFF
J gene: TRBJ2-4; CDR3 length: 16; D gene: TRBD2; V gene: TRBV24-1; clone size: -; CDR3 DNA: TGTGCCACCAGTGATTCCCGGGACGGGGGGAGAAACATTCAGTACTTC; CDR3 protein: CATSDSRDGGRNIQYF
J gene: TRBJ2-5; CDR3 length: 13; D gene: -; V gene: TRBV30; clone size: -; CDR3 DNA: TGTGCCTGGAGGATTGGATTTGAGGGGACCCAGTACTTC; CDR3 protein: CAWRIGFEGTQYF
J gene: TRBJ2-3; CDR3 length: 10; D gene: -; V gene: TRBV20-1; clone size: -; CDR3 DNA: TGCAGTGCTGAGGCAGATACGCAGTATTTT; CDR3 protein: CSAEADTQYF
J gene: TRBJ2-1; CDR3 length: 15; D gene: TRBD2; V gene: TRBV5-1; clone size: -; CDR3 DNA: TGCGCCAGCAGTAAGGCGGCTAGCGGAACCAATGAGCAGTTCTTC; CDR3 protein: CASSKAASGTNEQFF
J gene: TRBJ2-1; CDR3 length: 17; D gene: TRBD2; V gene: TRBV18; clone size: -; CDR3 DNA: TGTGCCAGCTCACCACCGTCAGCGGGAGGGTTATCTAGTGAGCAGTTCTTC; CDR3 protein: CASSPPSAGGLSSEQFF
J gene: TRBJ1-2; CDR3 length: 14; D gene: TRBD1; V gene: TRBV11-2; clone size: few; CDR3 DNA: TGTGCCAGCAGCCACTTGGGACAGGACTATGGCTACACCTTC; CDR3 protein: CASSHLGQDYGYTF
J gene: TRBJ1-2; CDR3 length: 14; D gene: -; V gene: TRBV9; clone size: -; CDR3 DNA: TGTGCCAGCAGCGCCCCGGGGGTAGGCTATGGCTACACCTTC; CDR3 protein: CASSAPGVGYGYTF